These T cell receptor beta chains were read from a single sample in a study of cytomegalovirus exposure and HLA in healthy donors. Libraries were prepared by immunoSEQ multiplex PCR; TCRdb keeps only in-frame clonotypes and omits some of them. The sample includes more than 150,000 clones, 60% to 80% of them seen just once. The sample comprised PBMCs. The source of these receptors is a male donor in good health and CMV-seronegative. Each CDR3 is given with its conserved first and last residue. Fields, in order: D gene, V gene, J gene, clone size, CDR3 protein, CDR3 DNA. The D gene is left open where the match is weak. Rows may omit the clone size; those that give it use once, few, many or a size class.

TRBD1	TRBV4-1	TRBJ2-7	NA	CASSHRGLSRDEQYF	TGCGCCAGCAGCCACAGGGGGCTATCGAGGGACGAGCAGTACTTC
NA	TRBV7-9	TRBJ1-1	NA	CASSLIRDTEAFF	TGTGCCAGCAGCTTAATCAGGGACACTGAAGCTTTCTTT
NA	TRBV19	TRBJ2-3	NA	CASKVAGTDTQYF	TGTGCCAGTAAGGTAGCGGGCACAGATACGCAGTATTTT
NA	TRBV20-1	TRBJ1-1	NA	CSARVQTEAFF	TGCAGTGCTAGAGTACAGACTGAAGCTTTCTTT
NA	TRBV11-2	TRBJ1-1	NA	CASSSTRDISNTEAFF	TGTGCCAGCAGCTCGACCCGGGACATATCCAACACTGAAGCTTTCTTT
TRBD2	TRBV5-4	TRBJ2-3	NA	CASRLERGRTDTQYF	TGCGCCAGCAGACTCGAGCGGGGCCGCACAGATACGCAGTATTTT
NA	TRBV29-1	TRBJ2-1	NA	CSVVRVSRNEQFF	TGCAGCGTTGTCAGGGTGTCCCGGAATGAGCAGTTCTTC
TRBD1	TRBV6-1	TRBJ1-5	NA	CATTRGPGQPQHF	TGTGCCACCACGAGGGGGCCCGGTCAGCCCCAGCATTTT
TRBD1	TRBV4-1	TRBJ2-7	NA	CASSQSTGYEQYF	TGCGCCAGCAGCCAATCGACAGGGTATGAGCAGTACTTC
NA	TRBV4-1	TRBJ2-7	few	CASSQEGGQAYEQYF	TGCGCCAGCAGCCAAGAGGGGGGGCAGGCCTACGAGCAGTACTTC
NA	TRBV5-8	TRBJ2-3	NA	CASSSLLGTDTQYF	TGTGCCAGCAGCTCATTACTAGGAACAGATACGCAGTATTTT
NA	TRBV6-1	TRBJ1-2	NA	CASSDGGFRYGYTF	TGTGCCAGCAGTGATGGAGGGTTCCGATATGGCTACACCTTC